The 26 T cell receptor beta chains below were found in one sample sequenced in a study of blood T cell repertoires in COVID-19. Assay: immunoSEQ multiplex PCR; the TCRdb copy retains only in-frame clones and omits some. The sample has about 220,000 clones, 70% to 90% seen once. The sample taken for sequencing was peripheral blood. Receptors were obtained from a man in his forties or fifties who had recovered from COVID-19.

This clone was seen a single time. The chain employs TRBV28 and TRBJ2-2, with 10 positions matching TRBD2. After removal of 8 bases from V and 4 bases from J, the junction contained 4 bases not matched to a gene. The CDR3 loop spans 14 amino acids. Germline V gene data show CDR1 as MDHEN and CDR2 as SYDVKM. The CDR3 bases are TGTGCCAGCCTAAGACTAGCGGGCACCGGGGAGCTGTTTTTT. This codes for CASLRLAGTGELFF.

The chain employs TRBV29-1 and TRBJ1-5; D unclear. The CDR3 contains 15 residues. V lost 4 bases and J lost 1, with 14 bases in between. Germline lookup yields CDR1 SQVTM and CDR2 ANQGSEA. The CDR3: CSVAIGGGSNQPQHF. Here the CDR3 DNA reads TGCAGCGTTGCCATCGGTGGCGGGAGCAATCAGCCCCAGCATTTT.

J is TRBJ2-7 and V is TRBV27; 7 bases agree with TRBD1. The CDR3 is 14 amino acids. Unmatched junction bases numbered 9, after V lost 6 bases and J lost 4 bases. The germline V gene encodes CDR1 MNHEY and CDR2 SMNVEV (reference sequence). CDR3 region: CASSTNRQGYEQYF. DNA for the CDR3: TGTGCCAGCAGCACGAACCGACAGGGTTACGAGCAGTACTTC.

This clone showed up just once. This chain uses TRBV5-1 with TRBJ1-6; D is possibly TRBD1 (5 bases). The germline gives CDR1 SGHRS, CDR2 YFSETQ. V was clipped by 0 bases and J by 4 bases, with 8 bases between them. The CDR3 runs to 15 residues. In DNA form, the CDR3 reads TGCGCCAGCAGCTTGGGACAGAATTATAATTCACCCCTCCACTTT. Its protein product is CASSLGQNYNSPLHF.

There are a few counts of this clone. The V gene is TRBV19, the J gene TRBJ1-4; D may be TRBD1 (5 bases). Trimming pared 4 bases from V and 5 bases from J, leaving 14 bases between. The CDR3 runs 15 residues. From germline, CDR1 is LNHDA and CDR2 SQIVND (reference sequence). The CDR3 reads CASSTPKGNNEKLFF. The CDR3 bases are TGTGCCAGTAGTACCCCCAAGGGGAACAATGAAAAACTGTTTTTT.

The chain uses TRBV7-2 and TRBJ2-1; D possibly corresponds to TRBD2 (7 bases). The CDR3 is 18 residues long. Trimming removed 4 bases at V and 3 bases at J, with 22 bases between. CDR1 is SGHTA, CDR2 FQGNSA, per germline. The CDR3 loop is CASSSPMGAGALYNEQFF. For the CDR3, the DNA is TGTGCCAGCAGCTCCCCAATGGGGGCGGGAGCTCTCTACAATGAGCAGTTCTTC.

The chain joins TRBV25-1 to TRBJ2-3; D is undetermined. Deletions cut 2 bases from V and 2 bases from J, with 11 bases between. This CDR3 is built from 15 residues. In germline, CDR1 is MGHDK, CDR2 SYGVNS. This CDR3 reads CASSEMGRLTDTQYF. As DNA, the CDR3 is TGTGCCAGCAGTGAAATGGGTAGACTCACAGATACGCAGTATTTT.

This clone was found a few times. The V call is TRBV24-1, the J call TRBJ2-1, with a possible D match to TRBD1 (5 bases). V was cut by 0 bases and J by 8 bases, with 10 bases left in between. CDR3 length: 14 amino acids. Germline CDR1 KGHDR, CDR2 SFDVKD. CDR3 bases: TGTGCCACCAGTGATTTGAGCAGGGTCCATGAGCAGTTCTTC. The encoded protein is CATSDLSRVHEQFF.

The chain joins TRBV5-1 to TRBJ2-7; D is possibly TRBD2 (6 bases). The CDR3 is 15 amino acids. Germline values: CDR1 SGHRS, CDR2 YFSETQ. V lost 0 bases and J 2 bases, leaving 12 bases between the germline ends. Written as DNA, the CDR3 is TGCGCCAGCAGCTTGGGTCCGGGAGAGACCTACGAGCAGTACTTC. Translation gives CASSLGPGETYEQYF.

The CDR3 loop is CASSHTGAGGYTF. CDR3 sequence (DNA): TGCGCCAGCAGTCACACGGGAGCAGGGGGTTACACCTTC. The V gene is TRBV23-1, the J gene TRBJ1-2, with 7 positions matching TRBD1. TRBV23-1 is an ORF for which the function is uncertain. The CDR3 length is 13 residues. V shed 3 bases and J 11 bases; nucleotides not matched to a gene: 9.

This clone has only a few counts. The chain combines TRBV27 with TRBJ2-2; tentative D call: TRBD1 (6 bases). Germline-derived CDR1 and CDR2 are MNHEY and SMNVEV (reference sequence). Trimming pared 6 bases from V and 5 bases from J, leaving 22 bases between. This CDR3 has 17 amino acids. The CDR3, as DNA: TGTGCCAGCAGGATAGAGGGACACCCACGGGCAACCGGGGAGCTGTTTTTT. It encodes CASRIEGHPRATGELFF.

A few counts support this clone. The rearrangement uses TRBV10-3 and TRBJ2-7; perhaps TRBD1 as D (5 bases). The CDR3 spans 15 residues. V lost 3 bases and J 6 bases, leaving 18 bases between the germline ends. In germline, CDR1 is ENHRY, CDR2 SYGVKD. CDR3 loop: CAISDPHDSSGEQYF. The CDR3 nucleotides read TGTGCCATCAGTGATCCCCACGACAGCTCGGGCGAGCAGTACTTC.

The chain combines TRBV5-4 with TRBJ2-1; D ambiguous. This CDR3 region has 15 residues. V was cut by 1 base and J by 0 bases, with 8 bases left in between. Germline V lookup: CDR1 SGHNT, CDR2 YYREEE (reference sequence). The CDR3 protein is CASSLSVSSYNEQFF. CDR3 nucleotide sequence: TGTGCCAGCAGCTTGTCTGTCAGCTCCTACAATGAGCAGTTCTTC.

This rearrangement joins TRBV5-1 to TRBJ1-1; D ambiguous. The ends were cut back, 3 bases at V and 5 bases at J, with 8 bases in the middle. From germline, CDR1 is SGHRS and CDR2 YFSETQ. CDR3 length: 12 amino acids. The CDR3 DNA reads TGCGCCAGCAGCTCTGGAGTAACTGAAGCTTTCTTT. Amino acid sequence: CASSSGVTEAFF.

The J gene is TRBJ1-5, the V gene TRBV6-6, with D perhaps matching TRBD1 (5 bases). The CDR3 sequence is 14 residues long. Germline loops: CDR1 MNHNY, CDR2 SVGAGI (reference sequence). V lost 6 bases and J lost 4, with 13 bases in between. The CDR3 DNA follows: TGTGCCAGCAGAACCGGGACTAAAAATCAGCCCCAGCATTTT. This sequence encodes CASRTGTKNQPQHF.

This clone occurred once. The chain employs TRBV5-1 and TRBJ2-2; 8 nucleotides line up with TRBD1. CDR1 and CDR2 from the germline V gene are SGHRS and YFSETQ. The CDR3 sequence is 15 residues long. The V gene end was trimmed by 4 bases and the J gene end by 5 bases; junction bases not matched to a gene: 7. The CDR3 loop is CASSAGTGRTGELFF. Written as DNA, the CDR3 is TGCGCCAGCAGCGCCGGGACAGGACGTACCGGGGAGCTGTTTTTT.

CDR3 DNA: TGTGCCTGGAGTTCAGGGTTGAGGGAGCAGTACTTC. Translation: CAWSSGLREQYF. V is TRBV30 and J is TRBJ2-7; perhaps TRBD1 as D (5 bases). V lost 2 bases to trimming and J lost 7 bases, with 12 bases between them. CDR1 and CDR2 from the germline V gene are GTSNPN and SVGIG (reference sequence). The CDR3 covers 12 residues.

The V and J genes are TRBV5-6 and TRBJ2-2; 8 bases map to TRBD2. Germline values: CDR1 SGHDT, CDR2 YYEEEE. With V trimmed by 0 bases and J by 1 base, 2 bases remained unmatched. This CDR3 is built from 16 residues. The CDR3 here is CASSLGAGENTGELFF. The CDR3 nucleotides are TGTGCCAGCAGCTTGGGAGCGGGGGAGAACACCGGGGAGCTGTTTTTT.

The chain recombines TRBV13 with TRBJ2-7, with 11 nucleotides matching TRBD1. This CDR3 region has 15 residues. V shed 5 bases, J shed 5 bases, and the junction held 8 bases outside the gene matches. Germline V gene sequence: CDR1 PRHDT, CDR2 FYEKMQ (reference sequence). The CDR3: CASSDRTGGFDEQYF. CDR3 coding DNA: TGTGCCAGCAGCGACAGGACAGGGGGCTTCGACGAGCAGTACTTC.

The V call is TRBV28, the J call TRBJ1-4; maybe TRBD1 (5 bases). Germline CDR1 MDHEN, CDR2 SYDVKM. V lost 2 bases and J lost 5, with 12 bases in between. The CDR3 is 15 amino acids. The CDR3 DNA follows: TGTGCCAGCAGTTTAGCGGGGGGTGGGAATGAAAAACTGTTTTTT. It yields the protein CASSLAGGGNEKLFF.

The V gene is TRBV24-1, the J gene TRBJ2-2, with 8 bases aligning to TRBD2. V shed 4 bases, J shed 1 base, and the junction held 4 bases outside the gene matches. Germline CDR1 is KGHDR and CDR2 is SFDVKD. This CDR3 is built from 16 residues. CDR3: CATSERLAGNTGELFF. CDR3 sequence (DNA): TGTGCCACCAGTGAGAGGCTAGCGGGGAACACCGGGGAGCTGTTTTTT.

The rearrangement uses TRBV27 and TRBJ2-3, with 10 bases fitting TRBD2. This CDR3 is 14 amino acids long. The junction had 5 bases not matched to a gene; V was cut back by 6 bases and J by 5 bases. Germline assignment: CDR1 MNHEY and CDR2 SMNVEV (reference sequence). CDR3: CASSLGLARDTQYF. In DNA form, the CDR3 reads TGTGCCAGCAGCTTGGGACTAGCGCGAGATACGCAGTATTTT.

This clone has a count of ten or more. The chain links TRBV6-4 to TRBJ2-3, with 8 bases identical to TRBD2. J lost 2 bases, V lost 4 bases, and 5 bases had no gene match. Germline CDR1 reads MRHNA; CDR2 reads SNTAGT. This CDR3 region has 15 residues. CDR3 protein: CASSAGSGNTDTQYF. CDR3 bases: TGTGCCAGCAGTGCGGGTAGCGGGAACACAGATACGCAGTATTTT.

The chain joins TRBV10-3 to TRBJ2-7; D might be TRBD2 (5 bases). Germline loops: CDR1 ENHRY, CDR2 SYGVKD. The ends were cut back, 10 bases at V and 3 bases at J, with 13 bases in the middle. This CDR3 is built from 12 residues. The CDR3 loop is CATLGGIYEQYF. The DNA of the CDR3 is TGTGCCACCCTAGGAGGTATCTACGAGCAGTACTTC.

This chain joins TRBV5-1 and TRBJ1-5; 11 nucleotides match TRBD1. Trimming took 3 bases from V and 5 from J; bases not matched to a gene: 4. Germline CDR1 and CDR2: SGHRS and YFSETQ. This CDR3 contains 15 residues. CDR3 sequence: CASSWTGGAYQPQHF. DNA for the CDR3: TGCGCCAGCAGCTGGACAGGGGGCGCGTATCAGCCCCAGCATTTT.

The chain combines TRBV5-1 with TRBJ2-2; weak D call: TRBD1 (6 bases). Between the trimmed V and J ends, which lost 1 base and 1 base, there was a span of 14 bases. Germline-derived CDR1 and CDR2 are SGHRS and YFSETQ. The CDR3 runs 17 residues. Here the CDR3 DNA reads TGCGCCAGCAGCTTGCTCCCGTTACAGGGGAACACCGGGGAGCTGTTTTTT. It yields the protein CASSLLPLQGNTGELFF.